This TCR beta chain originates from a study of shared clonotypes between healthy human individuals. Naivety among CD8 cells was defined by CD45RO negativity and positive CCR7 selection, thereby excluding terminally differentiated effector memory CD45RA+ cells. Every one of the donors was a Caucasian adult that lived in Nashville, Tennessee. Measured with immunoSEQ multiplex PCR; TCRdb has only the in-frame clones, and not every one. The top ten hold over 1.5% of the sample, which has about 2,100,000 clones, roughly 91% seen once. With regard to this clone: Antigen specificity is unknown.

Study results and limitations: A generally larger estimated richness was seen in naive subsets than in memory subsets. The authors expected sequencing depth to affect clonotype sharing among donors.

Trimming took 0 bases from V and 4 from J, leaving 12 bases between them. Germline V gene data show CDR1 as SQVTM and CDR2 as ANQGSEA. CDR3 length: 14 amino acids. The origin of this receptor is a man younger than 35 in good health. Some clones in this sample may be carry-over from other donors' samples. The sample was naive CD8+ T cells from PBMCs. This rearrangement joins TRBV29-1 to TRBJ2-5; D is uncertain. The CDR3 coding sequence is TGCAGCGTTGAAGAGGTCAGCCCCCCAGAGACCCAGTACTTC. As protein: CSVEEVSPPETQYF. The full variable domain, in which reference TRBV29-1 and TRBJ2-5 provide the parts outside the CDR3, is SAVISQKPSRDICQRGTSLTIQCQVDSQVTMMFWYRQQPGQSLTLIATANQGSEATYESGFVIDKFPISRPNLTFSTLTVSNMSPEDSSIYLCSVEEVSPPETQYFGPGTRLLVL.